Below, 23 T cell receptor beta chains from the same sample are listed, as sequenced in a study of blood T cell repertoires in COVID-19. Clones were read by immunoSEQ multiplex PCR, and TCRdb kept only the in-frame ones, dropping some. The sample carries 150,000 to 200,000 clones, over 75% recorded once. What was sequenced was PBMCs or T cells enriched from blood (not recorded which). Source of these receptors: a human donor with acute COVID-19. The donor label of this sample is uncertain.

The chain joins TRBV6-5 to TRBJ1-4; tentative D call: TRBD1 (5 bases). There are 14 residues in the CDR3. Germline V gives CDR1 MNHEY, CDR2 SVGAGI. V gave up 4 bases and J gave up 5 bases, with 11 bases separating them. CDR3 region: CASSWRGLNEKLFF. DNA for the CDR3: TGTGCCAGCAGTTGGAGGGGCCTGAATGAAAAACTGTTTTTT.

This clone was seen a single time. The chain employs TRBV11-2 and TRBJ2-3; 10 bases are a match to TRBD2. CDR3 length equals 17 residues. V lost 2 bases to trimming and J lost 2 bases; unmatched junction nucleotides: 7. Germline lookup yields CDR1 SGHAT and CDR2 FQNNGV. CDR3 sequence: CASSLRVAGGFTDTQYF. In nucleotides, the CDR3 is TGTGCCAGCAGCTTACGGGTAGCGGGGGGTTTCACAGATACGCAGTATTTT. Combining the CDR3 with reference TRBV11-2 and TRBJ2-3 gives the whole variable domain EAGVAQSPRYKIIEKRQSVAFWCNPISGHATLYWYQQILGQGPKLLIQFQNNGVVDDSQLPKDRFSAERLKGVDSTLKIQPAKLEDSAVYLCASSLRVAGGFTDTQYFGPGTRLTVL.

The V gene is TRBV29-1, the J gene TRBJ1-2, with D possibly TRBD1 on 6 matching bases. With 3 bases removed from V and 8 bases from J, the gap between germline ends came to 10 bases. Looked up from germline, CDR1 is SQVTM and CDR2 is ANQGSEA. The CDR3 is 11 amino acids. CDR3 nucleotides: TGCAGCGTTGAGCAGGGGCTAGGCTACACCTTC. It is translated as CSVEQGLGYTF.

The rearrangement joins TRBV29-1 to TRBJ2-3; D is uncertain. CDR3 size: 12 residues. Germline CDR1 reads SQVTM; CDR2 reads ANQGSEA. V shed 3 bases and J shed 4 bases, with 8 bases lying between them. This chain's CDR3 is CSVDSTADTQYF. The CDR3, as DNA: TGCAGCGTTGATTCTACCGCAGATACGCAGTATTTT.

The chain couples TRBV4-1 to TRBJ1-2; 7 bases are a match to TRBD1. V dropped 3 bases and J dropped 8; count of bases not matched to a gene: 15. The CDR3 consists of 16 residues. Per the germline V gene, CDR1 is MGHRA and CDR2 is YSYEKL. DNA of the CDR3: TGCGCCAGCAGCCACCTCTTGCAGGGGGAGAGGGGCGGCTACACCTTC. This sequence encodes CASSHLLQGERGGYTF.

This CDR3 reads CSVEEWDSEAFF. In DNA, the CDR3 is TGCAGCGTTGAAGAGTGGGACAGTGAAGCTTTCTTT. The V call is TRBV29-1, the J call TRBJ1-1, with TRBD1 identical over 7 bases. The V segment lost 0 bases and the J segment 7 bases; nucleotides outside the gene matches: 2. CDR1 is SQVTM and CDR2 is ANQGSEA in the germline V gene. The CDR3 length is 12 residues.

The rearrangement uses TRBV7-2 and TRBJ2-1; perhaps TRBD1 as D (5 bases). The CDR3 totals 14 residues. With 5 bases removed from V and 0 bases from J, the gap between germline ends came to 8 bases. Germline-derived CDR1 and CDR2 are SGHTA and FQGNSA. The CDR3 DNA sequence: TGTGCCAGCAGCCCTGACAGCTCCTACAATGAGCAGTTCTTC. This codes for CASSPDSSYNEQFF.

The chain couples TRBV2 to TRBJ2-2; D possibly corresponds to TRBD2 (6 bases). The CDR3 extends over 22 amino acids. V was cut by 2 bases and J by 3 bases, with 31 bases left in between. The V gene's germline CDR1 is SNHLY and CDR2 FYNNEI. The CDR3 reads CASSELTGTWGVPSRDTGELFF. The CDR3 coding sequence is TGTGCCAGCAGTGAATTGACCGGGACGTGGGGGGTCCCTAGTCGAGACACCGGGGAGCTGTTTTTT.

This chain connects TRBV5-5 to TRBJ1-2; D gene ambiguous. The V gene's germline CDR1 is SGHKS and CDR2 YYEKEE (reference sequence). Trimming removed 0 bases from V and 4 bases from J, with 4 bases in between. The CDR3 loop spans 12 amino acids. CDR3 residues: CASSLDSYGYTF. CDR3 nucleotide sequence: TGTGCCAGCAGCTTGGACAGCTATGGCTACACCTTC.

The V gene is TRBV30, the J gene TRBJ2-4, with TRBD2 matching over 8 bases. CDR3 length equals 12 residues. V was pared by 5 bases and J by 7 bases, with 4 bases of the junction left unmatched. Germline V gives CDR1 GTSNPN, CDR2 SVGIG (reference sequence). The chain's CDR3 is CAWRGGWNIQYF. The CDR3 coding sequence is TGTGCCTGGCGGGGGGGCTGGAACATTCAGTACTTC.

This clone was detected only a few times. The rearrangement uses TRBV7-9 and TRBJ2-7; perhaps TRBD1 as D (6 bases). Germline values: CDR1 SEHNR, CDR2 FQNEAQ (reference sequence). Trimming removed 5 bases from V and 2 bases from J, with 13 bases in between. The CDR3 runs 14 residues. Here the CDR3 reads CASSVQGEPYEQYF. Here the CDR3 DNA reads TGTGCCAGCAGCGTACAGGGAGAACCCTACGAGCAGTACTTC.

V gene TRBV19 combines with J gene TRBJ1-1, with a possible D match to TRBD1 (5 bases). The germline gives CDR1 LNHDA, CDR2 SQIVND (reference sequence). V was pared by 5 bases and J by 3 bases, with 19 bases between. The CDR3 is 16 amino acids. CDR3 region: CASSYKNRSKDTEAFF. The CDR3 DNA sequence: TGTGCCAGTAGTTACAAAAACAGGAGTAAGGACACTGAAGCTTTCTTT.

The CDR3 spells CASSSGTVSQPQHF. In DNA form, the CDR3 reads TGTGCCAGCAGCTCTGGGACAGTATCTCAGCCCCAGCATTTT. The genes are TRBV5-8 and TRBJ1-5, with TRBD1 matching over 7 bases. Germline CDR1 SGHTS, CDR2 YDEGEE. Losses at the gene ends were 3 bases for V and 6 bases for J; bases not matched to a gene: 6. The CDR3 covers 14 residues.

The J gene is TRBJ2-7, the V gene TRBV28; D possibly corresponds to TRBD2 (5 bases). CDR3 length equals 12 residues. The V and J ends lost 7 bases and 3 bases respectively, with 10 bases between them. Germline CDR1 is MDHEN and CDR2 is SYDVKM. For the CDR3, the DNA is TGTGCCAGCAACGGGGTCCTCTACGAGCAGTACTTC. It encodes CASNGVLYEQYF.

This chain connects TRBV5-6 to TRBJ2-1, with D unclear. Trimming removed 7 bases at V and 3 bases at J, with 5 bases between. Germline V lookup: CDR1 SGHDT, CDR2 YYEEEE. The CDR3 runs 11 residues. CDR3 residues: CASQFYNEQFF. Here the CDR3 DNA reads TGTGCCAGCCAGTTCTACAATGAGCAGTTCTTC. Full variable domain (missing parts from reference TRBV5-6 and TRBJ2-1): DAGVTQSPTHLIKTRGQQVTLRCSPKSGHDTVSWYQQALGQGPQFIFQYYEEEERQRGNFPDRFSGHQFPNYSSELNVNALLLGDSALYLCASQFYNEQFFGPGTRLTVL.

This clone was seen just once. The V call is TRBV30, the J call TRBJ1-4; a possible D gene is TRBD1 (6 bases). Germline-derived CDR1 and CDR2 are GTSNPN and SVGIG (reference sequence). V was trimmed by 1 base and J by 8 bases, leaving 14 bases between them. The CDR3 has 14 amino acids. The DNA for the CDR3 is TGTGCCTGGAGTGAAGGGGGTCTGGGGGAAAAACTGTTTTTT. This sequence encodes CAWSEGGLGEKLFF.

The J gene is TRBJ1-5, the V gene TRBV19, with D perhaps matching TRBD1 (5 bases). CDR1 and CDR2 (germline): LNHDA, SQIVND (reference sequence). Deletions cut 1 base from V and 6 bases from J, with 25 bases between. This CDR3 comprises 19 residues. The CDR3 nucleotides read TGTGCCAGTAGTATAGGTTATAAAGCGCGGGGGAGAGGGAGTCAGCCCCAGCATTTT. Translation gives CASSIGYKARGRGSQPQHF.

This chain joins TRBV7-9 and TRBJ1-1; no definite D call. The CDR3 contains 14 residues. Between the trimmed V and J ends, which lost 3 bases and 8 bases, there was a span of 16 bases. Germline CDR1 SEHNR, CDR2 FQNEAQ (reference sequence). The CDR3: CASSLALSEREAFF. The CDR3 coding sequence is TGTGCCAGCAGCTTGGCCCTAAGCGAGAGGGAAGCTTTCTTT. Looking up the rest from reference TRBV7-9 and TRBJ1-1 gives the full variable domain: DTGVSQNPRHKITKRGQNVTFRCDPISEHNRLYWYRQTLGQGPEFLTYFQNEAQLEKSRLLSDRFSAERPKGSFSTLEIQRTEQGDSAMYLCASSLALSEREAFFGQGTRLTVV.

The DNA for the CDR3 is TGTGCCAGCAGTTCCGGGACAGGACTTACCTACGAGCAGTACTTC. This gives the protein CASSSGTGLTYEQYF. This chain connects TRBV6-5 to TRBJ2-7, with TRBD1 matching over 8 bases. Germline lookup yields CDR1 MNHEY and CDR2 SVGAGI. The CDR3 is 15 residues long. Losses at the gene ends were 4 bases for V and 2 bases for J; bases not matched to a gene: 7.

Concerning this clone: This same CDR3 is encoded by further DNA sequences in the sample. The chain links TRBV5-1 to TRBJ2-3; D perhaps matches TRBD2 (5 bases). The CDR3 contains 15 residues. Deletions cut 0 bases from V and 0 bases from J, with 8 bases between. Germline V gene sequence: CDR1 SGHRS, CDR2 YFSETQ. Written as DNA, the CDR3 is TGCGCCAGCAGCTTGGGAGGGCCTAGCACAGATACGCAGTATTTT. This sequence encodes CASSLGGPSTDTQYF.

This chain links TRBV21-1 with TRBJ1-2. TRBV21-1 is annotated as a pseudogene. The CDR3 is 10 amino acids. CDR3 amino acids: CAVGEYGYTF. CDR3 sequence (DNA): TGTGCCGTTGGAGAATATGGCTACACCTTC.

This chain connects TRBV5-1 to TRBJ1-4; D is possibly TRBD1 (6 bases). Germline assignment: CDR1 SGHRS and CDR2 YFSETQ. The CDR3 runs 14 residues. V lost 4 bases to trimming and J lost 5 bases, with 12 bases between them. In DNA form, the CDR3 reads TGCGCCAGCAGCCTTGACAGGCCCAATGAAAAACTGTTTTTT. Its translation: CASSLDRPNEKLFF.

This sequence joins TRBV9 and TRBJ1-6; D is undetermined. CDR1 is SGDLS, CDR2 YYNGEE, per germline. The V end lost 0 bases, the J end lost 0 bases, and 10 bases lay between the germline ends. There are 17 residues in the CDR3. CDR3 residues: CASSVASGSSYNSPLHF. CDR3 coding DNA: TGTGCCAGCAGCGTAGCTTCGGGGAGCTCCTATAATTCACCCCTCCACTTT.